This entry features one T cell receptor (beta chain) sequence. Indicated time point: baseline, week 1 (first vaccination visit). Treatment indicated: pre-vaccination baseline after standard-of-care therapy. This sample is part of a study of a mutant IDH1 vaccine in newly diagnosed glioma. The CDR3 is 14 residues long. CDR1 is LNHDA, CDR2 SQIVND, per germline (reference sequence). Losses at the gene ends were 9 bases for V and 3 bases for J; bases not matched to a gene: 4. Assay: immunoSEQ multiplex PCR; the TCRdb copy retains only in-frame clones and omits some. Among 85,000 to 100,000 clones listed, roughly 89% were seen once.

The rearrangement joins TRBV19 to TRBJ2-6; 8 bases line up with TRBD1. The receptor comes from a woman aged 50 to 60 with glioma. Sequenced material: PBMCs, taken from a glioma patient treated with radiotherapy, temozolomide or both. The CDR3 nucleotides read TGTGCCAGCTCGACAGGGGATGGGGCCAACGTCCTGACTTTC. This codes for CASSTGDGANVLTF.